What follows are 21 T cell receptor beta chains derived from one specimen sequenced in a study of cytomegalovirus exposure and HLA in healthy donors. 13 Jbeta primers and 60 Vbeta primers were used for the PCR. Clones were read by immunoSEQ multiplex PCR, and TCRdb kept only the in-frame ones, dropping some. The sample carries around 200,000 clones, 75% to 90% recorded once. Sequenced: PBMCs. The receptors derive from a woman aged 50 to 65 in good health and CMV-seropositive.

This clone has just a few counts. Since a far larger clone is one base different, this is likely a read error. Other DNA sequences in the sample encode the same CDR3. V and J are TRBV6-4 and TRBJ2-3; a possible D gene is TRBD2 (6 bases). The CDR3 spans 15 residues. Germline V gene data show CDR1 as MRHNA and CDR2 as SNTAGT. This CDR3 reads CASSDGGMSTDTHYF. The DNA for the CDR3 is TGTGCCAGCAGTGACGGGGGGATGAGCACAGATACGCACTATTTT.

The V gene is TRBV7-9, the J gene TRBJ2-7; the match to TRBD1 covers 8 bases. CDR3 length: 14 residues. Looked up from germline, CDR1 is SEHNR and CDR2 is FQNEAQ (reference sequence). V lost 5 bases, J lost 2 bases, and 5 bases stayed unmatched. The CDR3 sequence is CASSDRTGTYEQYF. As DNA, the CDR3 is TGTGCCAGCAGCGATCGGACAGGGACCTACGAGCAGTACTTC. Full variable domain (remainder filled in from reference TRBV7-9 and TRBJ2-7): DTGVSQNPRHKITKRGQNVTFRCDPISEHNRLYWYRQTLGQGPEFLTYFQNEAQLEKSRLLSDRFSAERPKGSFSTLEIQRTEQGDSAMYLCASSDRTGTYEQYFGPGTRLTVT.

V is TRBV6-6 and J is TRBJ1-3, with 7 bases lining up with TRBD1. Germline CDR1 is MNHNY and CDR2 is SVGAGI (reference sequence). V lost 5 bases and J lost 2; bases outside the gene matches: 6. The CDR3 covers 15 residues. Here the CDR3 reads CASSPQGNPGNTIYF. In DNA form, the CDR3 reads TGTGCCAGCAGTCCACAGGGGAACCCTGGAAACACCATATATTTT.

The rearrangement joins TRBV11-2 to TRBJ1-6; 8 nucleotides line up with TRBD1. After removal of 3 bases from V and 7 bases from J, the junction contained 2 bases not matched to a gene. There are 14 residues in the CDR3. Germline lookup yields CDR1 SGHAT and CDR2 FQNNGV. In DNA, the CDR3 is TGTGCCAGCAGCTTTCAGGGGGCGAATTCACCCCTCCACTTT. It codes for CASSFQGANSPLHF.

CDR3: CASSSLGRNTEAFF. The CDR3 DNA reads as TGTGCCAGCAGCTCTCTGGGGAGGAACACTGAAGCTTTCTTT. J is TRBJ1-1 and V is TRBV11-2; D gene ambiguous. The CDR3 consists of 14 residues. V dropped 4 bases and J dropped 1 base, with 10 bases sitting between them. Looked up from germline, CDR1 is SGHAT and CDR2 is FQNNGV.

This clone was detected once. The rearrangement uses TRBV19 and TRBJ2-7; no firm D call. Germline V CDR1 and CDR2: LNHDA, SQIVND (reference sequence). The CDR3 extends over 13 amino acids. Trimming cost V 6 bases and J 1 base, with 10 bases left between them. The CDR3 protein is CASRETASYEQYF. CDR3 DNA: TGTGCCAGTAGAGAAACAGCTTCCTACGAGCAGTACTTC. Full variable domain (remainder filled in from reference TRBV19 and TRBJ2-7): DGGITQSPKYLFRKEGQNVTLSCEQNLNHDAMYWYRQDPGQGLRLIYYSQIVNDFQKGDIAEGYSVSREKKESFPLTVTSAQKNPTAFYLCASRETASYEQYFGPGTRLTVT.

This chain links TRBV18 with TRBJ2-6; tentatively, D is TRBD1 (6 bases). The germline V and J ends were trimmed by 3 bases and 1 base, with 13 bases remaining between them. From germline, CDR1 is KGHSH and CDR2 LQKENI. This CDR3 has 17 residues. The CDR3 DNA follows: TGTGCCAGCTCACCGGCACAGGGAGATTCTGGGGCCAACGTCCTGACTTTC. Its translation is CASSPAQGDSGANVLTF.

This clone occurred many times. The chain couples TRBV5-6 to TRBJ2-1; D is perhaps TRBD1 (6 bases). Germline lookup yields CDR1 SGHDT and CDR2 YYEEEE. Trimming removed 5 bases at V and 4 bases at J, with 16 bases between. The CDR3 sequence is 15 residues long. The CDR3 loop reads CASRGTRALYNEQFF. The CDR3 DNA sequence: TGTGCCAGCAGGGGGACAAGGGCGCTGTACAATGAGCAGTTCTTC. Drawing the rest from reference TRBV5-6 and TRBJ2-1, the complete variable domain is DAGVTQSPTHLIKTRGQQVTLRCSPKSGHDTVSWYQQALGQGPQFIFQYYEEEERQRGNFPDRFSGHQFPNYSSELNVNALLLGDSALYLCASRGTRALYNEQFFGPGTRLTVL.

This chain connects TRBV6-1 to TRBJ1-4, with 11 bases matching TRBD1. The CDR3 totals 17 residues. The junction had 14 bases not matched to a gene; V was cut back by 3 bases and J by 11 bases. The germline V gene encodes CDR1 MNHNS and CDR2 SASEGT. CDR3 protein: CASSDRFLGQGAWKLFF. Here the CDR3 DNA reads TGTGCCAGCAGTGATAGGTTCTTAGGACAGGGGGCTTGGAAACTGTTTTTT.

The rearrangement joins TRBV28 to TRBJ2-2, with 10 bases aligning to TRBD2. With 6 bases clipped from V and 7 bases from J, the junction kept 8 bases outside the gene matches. This CDR3 spans 15 amino acids. Germline V lookup: CDR1 MDHEN, CDR2 SYDVKM. The CDR3 protein is CASRASGGLVGELFF. The CDR3 DNA is TGTGCCAGCAGGGCTAGCGGGGGATTAGTCGGGGAGCTGTTTTTT.

J is TRBJ2-3 and V is TRBV4-3; 9 bases line up with TRBD2. J lost 2 bases, V lost 1 base, and 7 bases had no gene match. This CDR3 is 17 amino acids long. Germline V gene lookup returns CDR1 LGHNA and CDR2 YSLEER. The CDR3 here is CASSQAFRGGATDTQYF. Here the CDR3 DNA reads TGCGCCAGCAGCCAAGCCTTTCGCGGGGGGGCCACAGATACGCAGTATTTT.

The V gene is TRBV7-8, the J gene TRBJ2-1; 8 nucleotides match TRBD2. CDR3 length: 14 residues. The trim removed 3 bases at V and 4 bases at J, leaving 2 bases unmatched. Germline CDR1 reads SGHVS; CDR2 reads FQNEAQ. CDR3 DNA sequence: TGTGCCAGCAGCTTTAGCGGGGATTACAATGAGCAGTTCTTC. It encodes CASSFSGDYNEQFF.

The chain uses TRBV5-4 and TRBJ2-5, with TRBD2 as a possible D gene (9 bases). CDR3 length: 16 amino acids. Germline CDR1 SGHNT, CDR2 YYREEE (reference sequence). Between the trimmed V and J ends, which lost 1 base and 9 bases, there was a span of 22 bases. CDR3 in DNA: TGTGCCAGCAGCTTGCAGGGGGCGGGGGGGCTGGAGGCCCAGTACTTC. This translates into CASSLQGAGGLEAQYF.

The rearrangement links TRBV7-6 to TRBJ2-3, with a possible D match to TRBD2 (7 bases). The CDR3 loop spans 17 amino acids. Germline CDR1 is SGHVS and CDR2 is FNYEAQ. V was shortened by 3 bases and J by 6 bases, with 22 bases between the two germline ends. The CDR3 DNA sequence: TGTGCCAGCAGCTTCGGTTTGGGGGGGCCGGATGGGGATACGCAGTATTTT. This sequence encodes CASSFGLGGPDGDTQYF.

The genes are TRBV2 and TRBJ2-2; 7 bases align to TRBD1. The length of the CDR3 is 15 residues. The junction had 5 bases not matched to a gene; V was cut back by 2 bases and J by 5 bases. Germline CDR1 is SNHLY and CDR2 is FYNNEI. CDR3 region: CASSETGQATGELFF. In DNA form, the CDR3 reads TGTGCCAGCAGTGAAACAGGACAGGCGACCGGGGAGCTGTTTTTT.

The rearrangement uses TRBV7-2 and TRBJ2-7, with 7 bases matching TRBD2. The CDR3 has 16 residues. With 3 bases clipped from V and 4 bases from J, the junction kept 12 bases outside the gene matches. Germline V gives CDR1 SGHTA, CDR2 FQGNSA. The CDR3 here is CASSFGRGGGEYEQYF. In nucleotides, the CDR3 is TGTGCCAGCAGCTTTGGGCGAGGCGGGGGTGAATACGAGCAGTACTTC.

The chain links TRBV28 to TRBJ2-7; 7 bases are shared with TRBD1. This CDR3 region has 16 residues. V was clipped by 2 bases and J by 0 bases; unmatched bases: 7. In germline, CDR1 is MDHEN, CDR2 SYDVKM. The CDR3 here is CASSLGNRGLSYEQYF. CDR3 DNA sequence: TGTGCCAGCAGTTTAGGTAACAGGGGCCTCTCCTACGAGCAGTACTTC.

The chain has TRBV20-1 and TRBJ2-3; D is unresolved. The CDR3 is made up of 11 amino acids. From germline, CDR1 is DFQATT and CDR2 SNEGSKA (reference sequence). V was clipped by 3 bases and J by 4 bases, with 5 bases between them. CDR3 nucleotides: TGCAGTGCTAGGGCCCCAGATACGCAGTATTTT. This codes for CSARAPDTQYF.

The chain carries TRBV2 and TRBJ1-4; weak D call: TRBD1 (6 bases). CDR1 SNHLY and CDR2 FYNNEI come from the germline V gene. Trimming shortened V by 10 bases and J by 2 bases, and 11 bases separated the two germline ends. The CDR3 is 13 amino acids. In DNA, the CDR3 is TGTGCCAACCACAGGGCCACTAATGAAAAACTGTTTTTT. Residues: CANHRATNEKLFF.

This chain connects TRBV18 to TRBJ2-7, with D unresolved. The V gene's germline CDR1 is KGHSH and CDR2 LQKENI. V was cut by 3 bases and J by 5 bases, with 11 bases left in between. The CDR3 is 13 residues long. CDR3 residues: CASSPSAKNEQYF. In DNA form, the CDR3 reads TGTGCCAGCTCACCCAGCGCTAAGAACGAGCAGTACTTC.

The chain links TRBV28 to TRBJ2-3, with 9 positions matching TRBD2. V gave up 4 bases and J gave up 0 bases; unmatched junction bases: 8. CDR1 and CDR2 (germline): MDHEN, SYDVKM. This CDR3 is built from 17 residues. This chain's CDR3 is CASSSAGGSSSTDTQYF. In DNA form, the CDR3 reads TGTGCCAGCAGTTCAGCGGGGGGTTCATCTAGCACAGATACGCAGTATTTT.